Included here is one T cell receptor beta chain sequence, with context. No antigen is known for it. This record comes from a study of vaccination effects on CD4 cells after COVID-19. TCRdb's table, derived via immunoSEQ multiplex PCR, lists solely in-frame clones and lacks some. The sample has around 69,000 clones, roughly 81% seen once; the top ten hold roughly 1.6%. The CDR3 covers 15 residues. In germline, CDR1 is SGHKS, CDR2 YYEKEE (reference sequence). V lost 2 bases and J 5 bases, leaving 14 bases between the germline ends. Sequencing followed a ViraFEST assay step that expanded antigen-specific CD4+ T cells with viral peptide pools. CD4+ T cells were isolated after nine to ten days of culture. Two doses of either BNT162b2 or mRNA-1273 were given to each participant. The researchers cultured 1.5 million to 2.5 million PBMC per well with roughly 11 IU/ml IL-2 and roughly 10 ug/ml peptides.

The J gene is TRBJ1-5, the V gene TRBV5-5; D is undetermined. Here the sequenced sample was CD4+ T cells from PBMCs cultured with HCoV-229E spike peptides, taken after COVID-19 vaccination. The TCR originated in a human donor who received a COVID-19 vaccine. The CDR3 reads CASSFDTGTYQPQHF. The DNA of the CDR3 is TGTGCCAGCAGCTTCGACACCGGCACTTATCAGCCCCAGCATTTT. Together with reference TRBV5-5 and TRBJ1-5, the CDR3 gives the full variable domain: DAGVTQSPTHLIKTRGQQVTLRCSPISGHKSVSWYQQVLGQGPQFIFQYYEKEERGRGNFPDRFSARQFPNYSSELNVNALLLGDSALYLCASSFDTGTYQPQHFGDGTRLSIL.